A selection of T cell receptor beta chains follows, all from one sample in a study of PD-L1 blockade in urothelial cancer. Sequencing used immunoSEQ multiplex PCR; TCRdb keeps in-frame clones, though not all of them. The sample includes fewer than 50,000 clones, roughly 80% seen only once; the top ten take roughly 3.3%. This specimen was PBMCs, taken around atezolizumab (anti-PD-L1) treatment. These receptors were collected from a man between 65 and 79 years old with urothelial cancer. Both conserved end residues are part of each CDR3. The D gene is left open where the match is weak. Only some rows state a clone size, as once, few, many or a class for expanded clones.

medium-sized TRBD1 TRBJ2-7 12 TRBV5-1 CASSWTGFEQYF TGCGCCAGCAGCTGGACAGGGTTCGAGCAGTACTTC
few NA TRBJ2-6 15 TRBV5-8 CASSLVDSLRIVLTF TGTGCCAGCAGCTTGGTCGACAGCCTGAGAATCGTCCTGACTTTC
NA TRBD2 TRBJ2-7 15 TRBV6-1 CASREDQLGGYEQYF TGTGCCAGCAGGGAAGATCAGTTGGGGGGGTACGAGCAGTACTTC
NA TRBD2 TRBJ2-7 14 TRBV14 CASSPRPSGSEQYF TGTGCCAGCAGCCCCCGGCCTAGCGGGAGCGAGCAGTACTTC
NA TRBD1 TRBJ1-1 17 TRBV7-2 CASSQRPMTGGNTEAFF TGTGCCAGCAGCCAAAGACCCATGACAGGGGGTAACACTGAAGCTTTCTTT
NA NA TRBJ1-5 14 TRBV6-5 CASWNGGTSQPQHF TGTGCCAGCTGGAACGGGGGAACAAGTCAGCCCCAGCATTTT
few NA TRBJ2-5 14 TRBV5-4 CASSYELGPETQYF TGTGCCAGCAGCTATGAGTTGGGGCCTGAGACCCAGTACTTC
NA TRBD1 TRBJ1-4 14 TRBV2 CASARDRTNEKLFF TGTGCCAGCGCTCGGGACAGAACGAATGAAAAACTGTTTTTT
NA NA TRBJ2-7 13 TRBV15 CATSRERGYEQYF TGTGCCACCAGCCGTGAAAGGGGGTACGAGCAGTACTTC
NA TRBD1 TRBJ1-1 14 TRBV5-4 CASSFRGQATEAFF TGTGCCAGCAGCTTCAGGGGGCAGGCGACTGAAGCTTTCTTT
NA TRBD1 TRBJ1-1 14 TRBV30 CAWSVRGRNTEAFF TGTGCCTGGAGTGTCAGGGGGAGGAACACTGAAGCTTTCTTT
NA TRBD1 TRBJ1-4 14 TRBV29-1 CSVAGDRPNEKLFF TGCAGCGTCGCGGGGGACAGGCCTAATGAAAAACTGTTTTTT
NA NA TRBJ1-1 14 TRBV6-5 CASTRSQSNTEAFF TGTGCCAGCACCCGGTCTCAATCGAACACTGAAGCTTTCTTT
once TRBD1 TRBJ1-6 14 TRBV6-5 CASRPGQGISPLHF TGTGCCAGCAGACCGGGACAGGGTATTTCACCCCTCCACTTT